What follows are 13 T cell receptor beta chains derived from one specimen sequenced in a study of OX40 agonist ivuxolimab in advanced cancers. This table comes from immunoSEQ multiplex PCR, and its TCRdb copy is limited to in-frame clones, with some not included. The sample holds 80,000 or so clones, around 83% seen once. Source: CD4+ or CD8+ T cells sorted from blood, taken in a trial of the OX40 agonist ivuxolimab. The receptors shown here come from an adult with an advanced solid tumor such as melanoma, head and neck, liver or kidney cancer.

The V and J genes are TRBV13 and TRBJ2-7; perhaps TRBD1 as D (6 bases). This CDR3 is 14 amino acids long. V lost 5 bases, J lost 0 bases, and 11 bases lay in between. The germline CDR1 and CDR2 sequences are PRHDT and FYEKMQ (reference sequence). CDR3 sequence reads: CASSQTTGSYEQYF. CDR3 nucleotide sequence: TGTGCCAGCAGCCAAACGACAGGCTCCTACGAGCAGTACTTC.

The gene calls are TRBV11-2 and TRBJ1-2; the D is unclear. The CDR3 is 14 amino acids. The V end lost 3 bases, the J end lost 2 bases, and 10 bases lay between the germline ends. In germline, CDR1 is SGHAT, CDR2 FQNNGV. CDR3 sequence reads: CASSLAGNNYGYTF. The CDR3 DNA sequence: TGTGCCAGCAGCTTGGCGGGGAACAACTATGGCTACACCTTC.

CDR3 amino acids: CASSGTGTPTYEQYF. The CDR3 DNA sequence: TGTGCCAGCAGCGGGACCGGGACACCAACCTACGAGCAGTACTTC. This chain uses TRBV5-4 with TRBJ2-7, with TRBD1 as a possible D gene (6 bases). CDR1 is SGHNT and CDR2 is YYREEE in the germline V gene (reference sequence). V lost 4 bases and J lost 2, with 16 bases in between. This CDR3 comprises 15 residues.

This chain uses TRBV27 with TRBJ2-1, with unresolved D. V lost 6 bases, J lost 10 bases, and 19 bases lay in between. The CDR3 is 14 residues long. CDR1 and CDR2 (germline): MNHEY, SMNVEV (reference sequence). CDR3 coding DNA: TGTGCCAGCAGGGAAGGCTCTGGCGCGACCGAGCAGTTCTTC. Its translation is CASREGSGATEQFF.

V gene TRBV10-3 combines with J gene TRBJ2-7; 13 bases align to TRBD2. Looked up from germline, CDR1 is ENHRY and CDR2 is SYGVKD. The CDR3 runs 16 residues. With 4 bases clipped from V and 4 bases from J, the junction kept 7 bases outside the gene matches. The CDR3 DNA is TGTGCCATCAGTGGAGGAGGGACTAGCGGGGTTTACGAGCAGTACTTC. Translated: CAISGGGTSGVYEQYF.

The chain recombines TRBV5-6 with TRBJ1-1; D is uncertain. Trimming pared 1 base from V and 10 bases from J, leaving 11 bases between. CDR1 SGHDT and CDR2 YYEEEE come from the germline V gene. This CDR3 contains 12 residues. The DNA for the CDR3 is TGTGCCAGCAGCTTGAGGCCAGAAAGAGCTTTCTTT. This translates into CASSLRPERAFF. The whole variable domain, remainder taken from reference TRBV5-6 and TRBJ1-1, is DAGVTQSPTHLIKTRGQQVTLRCSPKSGHDTVSWYQQALGQGPQFIFQYYEEEERQRGNFPDRFSGHQFPNYSSELNVNALLLGDSALYLCASSLRPERAFFGQGTRLTVV.

Note on this clone: This sample also contains other DNA sequences that code for the same CDR3. The rearrangement links TRBV6-1 to TRBJ1-5; D is unresolved. Germline CDR1 and CDR2: MNHNS and SASEGT. The CDR3 loop spans 13 amino acids. The V end was cut by 4 bases, the J end by 4 bases, with 8 bases between. The CDR3 loop reads CASSGTSNQPQHF. In DNA form, the CDR3 reads TGTGCCAGCAGTGGTACGTCTAATCAGCCCCAGCATTTT.

The chain recombines TRBV19 with TRBJ2-5, with 13 bases aligning to TRBD2. Trimming at V came to 5 bases and at J to 5 bases, leaving 5 bases not matched to a gene. The CDR3 loop spans 15 amino acids. Germline-derived CDR1 and CDR2 are LNHDA and SQIVND (reference sequence). The CDR3 DNA is TGTGCCAGTAGTGTGGCGACTAGCGGGGGGGAGACCCAGTACTTC. Residues: CASSVATSGGETQYF.

The CDR3: CASGGRSSYEQYF. For the CDR3, the DNA is TGTGCCTCCGGAGGCAGGAGCTCCTACGAGCAGTACTTC. V usage is TRBV30 and J usage is TRBJ2-7; a possible D gene is TRBD2 (5 bases). The ends were cut back, 7 bases at V and 0 bases at J, with 13 bases in the middle. CDR1 and CDR2 from the germline V gene are GTSNPN and SVGIG (reference sequence). The CDR3 is 13 residues long.

V is TRBV7-2 and J is TRBJ2-3, with D perhaps TRBD1 (6 bases). CDR3 length: 12 amino acids. Trimming removed 6 bases at V and 5 bases at J, with 9 bases between. The V gene's germline CDR1 is SGHTA and CDR2 FQGNSA. The CDR3: CASRLQGDTQYF. Written as DNA, the CDR3 is TGTGCCAGCAGGTTACAGGGAGATACGCAGTATTTT.

This clone was picked up one time. CDR3 loop: CASTNRGRLTGNTIYF. In DNA, the CDR3 is TGTGCCAGCACCAACAGGGGAAGGTTAACTGGAAACACCATATATTTT. J is TRBJ1-3 and V is TRBV28; TRBD1 agrees at 7 bases. V lost 7 bases to trimming and J lost 2 bases; unmatched junction nucleotides: 11. The CDR3 extends over 16 amino acids. Germline CDR1 MDHEN, CDR2 SYDVKM.

The chain joins TRBV27 to TRBJ1-1; no clear D. CDR3 length: 12 residues. Deletions cut 6 bases from V and 0 bases from J, with 5 bases between. The germline V gene encodes CDR1 MNHEY and CDR2 SMNVEV (reference sequence). Here the CDR3 reads CASRQMNTEAFF. Written as DNA, the CDR3 is TGTGCCAGCAGACAGATGAACACTGAAGCTTTCTTT.

The chain recombines TRBV4-1 with TRBJ2-3; 10 bases are shared with TRBD2. Germline V CDR1 and CDR2: MGHRA, YSYEKL. V gave up 4 bases and J gave up 6 bases; unmatched junction bases: 4. The CDR3 extends over 14 amino acids. The CDR3 spells CASSRTSGVDTQYF. DNA for the CDR3: TGCGCCAGCAGCCGAACTAGCGGGGTGGATACGCAGTATTTT.